The clone carrying this T cell receptor (beta chain) appeared once. The antigen is unknown. The junction and the germline gene differ at one end; a read error may be behind it. This sample is part of a study of Graves' ophthalmopathy and Graves' hyperthyroidism. The CDR3 runs 13 residues. Per germline, CDR1 LNHNV and CDR2 YYDKDF (reference sequence). Study results and limitations: The study's model predicted ophthalmopathy progression at around 70% sensitivity and about 72% specificity.

From RNA, the CDR3 regions of TCR beta chains were amplified and sequenced. The workflow started with a first-round RT-PCR run with HTBI primers and then moved on to a second-round multiplex PCR. In TCRdb, the multiplex PCR reads were re-called with MiXCR into one record per CDR3 protein. Of about 240,000 distinct CDR3 sequences detected, approximately 42% appear once; the ten largest clones hold 40% to 55%. Each diagnosis was determined on the basis of clinical symptoms, serum thyroxine, TRAb, thyroid ultrasound and orbital computed tomography. The sequence was collected from an adult man with Graves' ophthalmopathy. The sequenced material came from peripheral blood. The chain joins TRBV15 to TRBJ1-1, with D hard to call. The CDR3 here is CSTSSSTVGEAFF. The CDR3 DNA reads as TGTTCCACCAGCTCATCGACTGTAGGGGAAGCTTTCTTT.